A selection of T cell receptor beta chains follows, all from one sample in a study of vaccination effects on CD4 cells after COVID-19. No antigen has been identified for these receptors. Sequencing used immunoSEQ multiplex PCR; TCRdb keeps in-frame clones, though not all of them. The top ten hold 28% of the sample, which has about 31,000 clones, approximately 61% seen once. The specimen was CD4+ T cells from PBMCs cultured with HCoV-229E spike peptides, collected before COVID-19 vaccination. The receptors come from a human donor who received a COVID-19 vaccine. CDR3s leave out the opening cysteine and the closing phenylalanine or tryptophan.

V: TRBV6-5; J: TRBJ2-7; CDR3: ASSYRGTSKAEQY
V: TRBV7-2; J: TRBJ2-2; CDR3: ASGGGRGYTGELF
V: TRBV28; J: TRBJ1-6; CDR3: ASSLYGQGNSPLH
V: TRBV19; J: TRBJ1-6; CDR3: ASSRWDSTYANSPLH
V: TRBV18; J: TRBJ2-7; CDR3: ASSPRTGTYEQY
V: TRBV10-2; J: TRBJ1-1; CDR3: ASSAMRMNTEAF
V: TRBV24-1; J: TRBJ1-2; CDR3: ATSDPDRGTNYGYT
V: TRBV9; J: TRBJ1-2; CDR3: ASSVGQGNYGYT
V: TRBV27; J: TRBJ1-1; CDR3: ASTRTGIANTEAF
V: TRBV5-1; J: TRBJ1-4; CDR3: ASSGTGTGNEKLF
V: TRBV9; J: TRBJ1-2; CDR3: ASSVWDLGNYGYT
V: TRBV5-1; J: TRBJ2-3; CDR3: ASSLAGADADTQY
V: TRBV7-2; J: TRBJ1-1; CDR3: ASSRDTLNTEAF
V: TRBV6-2/TRBV6-3; J: TRBJ2-3; CDR3: ASSYFALTDTQY
V: TRBV19; J: TRBJ1-5; CDR3: ASSIDRGGNQPQH
V: TRBV5-1; J: TRBJ1-2; CDR3: ASSLDRASGGYT
V: TRBV5-1; J: TRBJ2-5; CDR3: ASSAGGKETQY
V: TRBV4-3; J: TRBJ1-2; CDR3: ASSPGRPNYGYT
V: TRBV5-4; J: TRBJ1-4; CDR3: ASPGGKLF
V: TRBV4-2; J: TRBJ1-2; CDR3: ASSQGERGLIINYGYT
V: TRBV10-3; J: TRBJ1-2; CDR3: AISESAGYNYGYT
V: TRBV6-5; J: TRBJ1-2; CDR3: ASSLTRTGGYT
V: TRBV5-1; J: TRBJ2-3; CDR3: ASSSGYRVADTQY
V: TRBV2; J: TRBJ1-2; CDR3: ASSEKGGYGYT
V: TRBV9; J: TRBJ2-1; CDR3: ASSVAPTSGNEQF
V: TRBV19; J: TRBJ2-1; CDR3: ASSKLAGEYNEQF
V: TRBV3-1/TRBV3-2; J: TRBJ1-6; CDR3: ASSPDKSSYNSPLH
V: TRBV2; J: TRBJ2-5; CDR3: ASSLGLRGLGETQY
V: TRBV19; J: TRBJ1-1; CDR3: ASSMGSDTEAF
V: TRBV6-6; J: TRBJ2-7; CDR3: ASSFSGTQGY
V: TRBV4-3; J: TRBJ2-7; CDR3: ASSQDWLAGGRYEQY
V: TRBV5-1; J: TRBJ1-3; CDR3: ASSGPGGAGNTIY
V: TRBV20-1; J: TRBJ2-3; CDR3: SASTSSGRTDTQY
V: TRBV2; J: TRBJ2-2; CDR3: ASSIRGGGELF
V: TRBV11-3; J: TRBJ2-3; CDR3: ASAVRGTDTQY
V: TRBV27; J: TRBJ2-7; CDR3: ASRLVPAGPYEQY
V: TRBV29-1; J: TRBJ1-1; CDR3: SVVKGWTEAF
V: TRBV30; J: TRBJ1-1; CDR3: AWDRSRQGTEAF
V: TRBV14; J: TRBJ2-1; CDR3: ASSRGNTNEQF
V: TRBV2; J: TRBJ1-1; CDR3: ASSATANTEAF
V: TRBV10-3; J: TRBJ2-3; CDR3: AISEHTDTQY
V: TRBV12-5; J: TRBJ2-7; CDR3: ARTLGTLVYEQY
V: TRBV2; J: TRBJ1-1; CDR3: ASSGQLNTEAF
V: TRBV9; J: TRBJ1-1; CDR3: ASSVGGQTEAF
V: TRBV10-2; J: TRBJ1-2; CDR3: ASSAGNYGYT
V: TRBV11-2; J: TRBJ1-1; CDR3: ASSLPQGYSTEAF
V: TRBV28; J: TRBJ2-2; CDR3: ASHRDRRSDTGELF
V: TRBV3-1/TRBV3-2; J: TRBJ2-2; CDR3: ASSQENPRVPFNTGELF
V: TRBV19; J: TRBJ2-7; CDR3: ASSPILAGGRHYEQY
V: TRBV28; J: TRBJ2-1; CDR3: ASSLYPREQF
V: TRBV10-3; J: TRBJ2-4; CDR3: ANPGRPKNIQY
V: TRBV10-3; J: TRBJ2-3; CDR3: AISETSTDTQY
V: TRBV14; J: TRBJ2-7; CDR3: ASSWGTGTYEQY
V: TRBV19; J: TRBJ2-3; CDR3: ASRQGTDTQY
V: TRBV5-4; J: TRBJ1-1; CDR3: ASSFDSGRNTEAF